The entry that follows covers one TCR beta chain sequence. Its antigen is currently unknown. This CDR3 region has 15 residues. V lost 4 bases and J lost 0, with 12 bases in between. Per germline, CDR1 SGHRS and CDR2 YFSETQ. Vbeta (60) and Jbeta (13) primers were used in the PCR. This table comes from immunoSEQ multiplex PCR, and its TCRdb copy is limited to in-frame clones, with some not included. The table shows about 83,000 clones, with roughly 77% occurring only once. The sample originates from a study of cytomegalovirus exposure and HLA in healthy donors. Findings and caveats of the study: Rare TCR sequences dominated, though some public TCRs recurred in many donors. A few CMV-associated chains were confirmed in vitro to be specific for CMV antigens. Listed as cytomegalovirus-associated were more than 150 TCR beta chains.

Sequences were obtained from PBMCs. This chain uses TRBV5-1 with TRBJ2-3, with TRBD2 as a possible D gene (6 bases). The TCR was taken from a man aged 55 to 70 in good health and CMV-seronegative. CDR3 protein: CASSPLATSTDTQYF. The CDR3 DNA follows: TGCGCCAGCAGCCCGCTAGCGACGAGCACAGATACGCAGTATTTT.